The text below deals with one T cell receptor beta chain. The target antigen is unknown. Here immunoSEQ multiplex PCR was the method, and the copy in TCRdb shows in-frame clones only, minus some. The repertoire holds 40,000 to 50,000 clones, nearly 95% seen once, with roughly 4.3% in the top ten. This specimen belongs to a study of resident and recirculating memory T cells in vitiligo. V lost 4 bases and J lost 0, with 13 bases in between. The CDR3 extends over 16 amino acids. Germline loops: CDR1 LGHNA, CDR2 YNFKEQ. Study results and limitations: Different lesions suggested infiltration by different T cell clones.

The TCR sequence derives from a male donor with vitiligo. The V gene is TRBV4-2, the J gene TRBJ1-3, with D hard to call. Sequenced: blood. CDR3 residues: CASSRDNSLSGNTIYF. The CDR3 DNA is TGTGCCAGCAGCCGAGACAACAGTCTCTCTGGAAACACCATATATTTT.